This TCR beta chain was sequenced in a study of cytomegalovirus exposure and HLA in healthy donors. Germline-derived CDR1 and CDR2 are SGHTA and FQGNSA. With 0 bases removed from V and 7 bases from J, the gap between germline ends came to 13 bases. The CDR3 is made up of 14 amino acids. General study findings and limits: On later analysis, the bulk of CMV-associated TCR beta chains appeared to be HLA-restricted. In vitro assays verified that three CMV-associated chains recognized CMV antigens specifically. Prediction of most subjects' HLA-A and HLA-B alleles by TCR beta sequences was reportedly accurate.

The PCR ran on 60 Vbeta and 13 Jbeta primers. This table comes from immunoSEQ multiplex PCR, and its TCRdb copy is limited to in-frame clones, with some not included. This sample has 140,000 to 150,000 clones; under 90% occur once, and the top ten carry just over 4.5%. Regarding this clone: Its antigen is not known.

The sequence came from a man between 40 and 49 years old in good health and CMV-seronegative. Sequencing input: PBMCs. This chain uses TRBV7-2 with TRBJ2-7; tentatively, D is TRBD2 (6 bases). The CDR3 bases are TGTGCCAGCAGCTTAGCCCCGGGGGTAAGGGAGCAGTACTTC. It encodes CASSLAPGVREQYF.